This T cell receptor (beta chain) was recorded in a study of blood T cell repertoires in COVID-19. Whole-study context: Nucleic acid was either cDNA or gDNA, and it came from T cells, B-cell-depleted T cells, or PBMCs.

The CDR3 runs 14 residues. CDR1 is MDHEN, CDR2 SYDVKM, per germline. V was pared by 3 bases and J by 8 bases, with 14 bases between. Participants' own reports of clinical history determined their cohort assignment. As handled by the study authors: It was from reference gene primer amplification that nucleated cell counts were estimated. This table comes from immunoSEQ multiplex PCR, and its TCRdb copy is limited to in-frame clones, with some not included. That table furnishes V, J and clone size, whereas the DNA furnished D and trimming. Here the sample spans 250,000 to 350,000 clones, roughly 90% being singletons.

This chain links TRBV28 with TRBJ2-1, with D maybe TRBD1 (5 bases). This receptor was taken from a young woman with acute COVID-19. Sequencing was carried out using PBMCs or T cells enriched from blood (not recorded which). The CDR3 sequence: CASSLRQGVYEQFF. Here the CDR3 DNA reads TGTGCCAGCAGTTTGAGGCAGGGTGTGTATGAGCAGTTCTTC.